This T cell receptor (beta chain) comes out of a study of cytomegalovirus exposure and HLA in healthy donors. Amplification used 60 Vbeta primers and 13 Jbeta primers. Clones were read by immunoSEQ multiplex PCR, and TCRdb kept only the in-frame ones, dropping some. The table counts about 170,000 clones; about 0.81% lies in the top ten. Regarding donors, all were healthy bone marrow donors. The germline V and J ends were trimmed by 2 bases and 8 bases, with 16 bases remaining between them. The CDR3 length is 15 residues. Germline V gives CDR1 SGHTA, CDR2 FQGNSA. Sequencing used PBMCs. This clonotype was obtained from a woman aged 18 to 35 in good health and CMV-seropositive. The rearrangement joins TRBV7-2 to TRBJ2-1; D possibly corresponds to TRBD2 (5 bases). CDR3 in DNA: TGTGCCAGCAGCTTAATGCGGGCCAAGTGGGATGAGCAGTTCTTC. The encoded protein is CASSLMRAKWDEQFF. The full variable domain, rest sourced from reference TRBV7-2 and TRBJ2-1, is GAGVSQSPSNKVTEKGKDVELRCDPISGHTALYWYRQSLGQGLEFLIYFQGNSAPDKSGLPSDRFSAERTGGSVSTLTIQRTQQEDSAVYLCASSLMRAKWDEQFFGPGTRLTVL.